This T cell receptor beta chain came from a study of shared clonotypes between healthy human individuals. Broader study findings: Shared clonotypes across all four donors exceeded non-shared ones in generation probability.

Trimming cost V 4 bases and J 0 bases; bases outside gene matches: 1. The CDR3 consists of 14 residues. CDR1 is SGHNT and CDR2 is YYREEE in the germline V gene (reference sequence). Assay execution proceeded at the deep level. The input for sorted-subset replicate PCRs was around 0.2 ug DNA, tens of thousands of T cell genomes. Data came from immunoSEQ multiplex PCR; TCRdb stores just in-frame clones and leaves some out. The table lists some 300,000 clones, around 79% of them singletons, with 8.5% to 12% in the top ten. In regard to this clone: Its antigen is unknown.

J is TRBJ1-1 and V is TRBV5-4; 9 nucleotides line up with TRBD1. Sequenced sample: memory CD4+ T cells sorted from blood. Subset given: CD45RA-negative fraction. The sequence came from a man younger than 40 in good health. CDR3 in amino acids: CASSGTGLNTEAFF. The CDR3 region has the DNA TGTGCCAGCAGCGGGACAGGGTTGAACACTGAAGCTTTCTTT.